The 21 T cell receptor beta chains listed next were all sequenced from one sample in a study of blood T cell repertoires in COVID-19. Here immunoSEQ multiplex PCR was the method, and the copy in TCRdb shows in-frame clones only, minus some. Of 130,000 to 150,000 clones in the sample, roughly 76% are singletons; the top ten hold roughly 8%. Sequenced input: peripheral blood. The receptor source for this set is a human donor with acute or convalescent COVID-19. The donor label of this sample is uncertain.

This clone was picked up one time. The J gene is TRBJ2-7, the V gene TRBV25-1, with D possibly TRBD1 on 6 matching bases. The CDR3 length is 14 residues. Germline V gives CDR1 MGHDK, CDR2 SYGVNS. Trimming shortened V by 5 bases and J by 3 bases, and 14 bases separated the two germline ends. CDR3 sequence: CASSPNRDLYEQYF. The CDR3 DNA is TGTGCCAGCAGTCCAAACAGGGATCTCTACGAGCAGTACTTC.

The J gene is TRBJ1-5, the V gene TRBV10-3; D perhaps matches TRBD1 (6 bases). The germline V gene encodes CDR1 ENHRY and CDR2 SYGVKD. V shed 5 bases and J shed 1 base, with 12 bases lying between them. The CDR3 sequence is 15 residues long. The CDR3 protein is CAISQQGDSNQPQHF. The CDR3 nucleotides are TGTGCCATCAGTCAACAGGGCGACAGCAATCAGCCCCAGCATTTT.

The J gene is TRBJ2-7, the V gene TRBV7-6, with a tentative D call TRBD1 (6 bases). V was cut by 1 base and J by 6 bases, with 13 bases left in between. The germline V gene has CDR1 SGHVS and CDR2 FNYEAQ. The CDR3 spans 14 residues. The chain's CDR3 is CASSLEGELGEQYF. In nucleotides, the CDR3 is TGTGCCAGCAGCTTAGAGGGGGAGTTAGGCGAGCAGTACTTC.

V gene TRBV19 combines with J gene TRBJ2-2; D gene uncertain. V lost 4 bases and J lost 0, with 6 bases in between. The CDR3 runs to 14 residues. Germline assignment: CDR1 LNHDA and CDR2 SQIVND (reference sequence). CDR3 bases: TGTGCCAGTAGTAACTTTGCGAACACCGGGGAGCTGTTTTTT. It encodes CASSNFANTGELFF.

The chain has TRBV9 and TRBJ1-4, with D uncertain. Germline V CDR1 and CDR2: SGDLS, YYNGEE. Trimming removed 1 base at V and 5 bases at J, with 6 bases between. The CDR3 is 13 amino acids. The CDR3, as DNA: TGTGCCAGCAGCGTATCCCCGAATGAAAAACTGTTTTTT. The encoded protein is CASSVSPNEKLFF.

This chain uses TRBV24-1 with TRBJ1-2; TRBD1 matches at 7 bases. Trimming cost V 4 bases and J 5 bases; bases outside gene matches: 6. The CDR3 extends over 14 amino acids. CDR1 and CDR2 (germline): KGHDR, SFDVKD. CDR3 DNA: TGTGCCACCAGTGACCCCGGGACAGATTATGGCTACACCTTC. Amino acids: CATSDPGTDYGYTF.

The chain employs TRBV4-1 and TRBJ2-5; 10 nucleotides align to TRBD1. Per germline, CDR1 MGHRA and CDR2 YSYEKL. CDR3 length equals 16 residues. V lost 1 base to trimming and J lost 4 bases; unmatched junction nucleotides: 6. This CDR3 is CASSQGRGQGRETQYF. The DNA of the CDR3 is TGCGCCAGCAGCCAAGGTCGGGGACAGGGGCGAGAGACCCAGTACTTC.

The DNA of the CDR3 is TGTGCCAGCACGGACGCCGGAGGGAACACTGAAGCTTTCTTT. This translates into CASTDAGGNTEAFF. The chain is built from TRBV25-1 and TRBJ1-1, with no clear D. V was shortened by 7 bases and J by 1 base, with 13 bases between the two germline ends. The CDR3 totals 14 residues. CDR1 is MGHDK, CDR2 SYGVNS, per germline.

The CDR3 sequence is CASSPSSGGLLDYEQYV. In nucleotides, the CDR3 is TGTGCCAGCAGCCCCTCAAGCGGGGGGCTACTCGACTACGAGCAGTACGTC. The chain couples TRBV7-9 to TRBJ2-7, with TRBD2 matching over 9 bases. Germline V CDR1 and CDR2: SEHNR, FQNEAQ (reference sequence). The CDR3 totals 17 residues. With 5 bases clipped from V and 3 bases from J, the junction kept 14 bases outside the gene matches.

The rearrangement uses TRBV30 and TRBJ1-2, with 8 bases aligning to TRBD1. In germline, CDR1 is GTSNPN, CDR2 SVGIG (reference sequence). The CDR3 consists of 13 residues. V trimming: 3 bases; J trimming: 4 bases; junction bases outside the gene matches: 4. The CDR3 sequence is CAWRAGTGYGYTF. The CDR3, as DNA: TGTGCCTGGAGAGCCGGGACAGGCTATGGCTACACCTTC.

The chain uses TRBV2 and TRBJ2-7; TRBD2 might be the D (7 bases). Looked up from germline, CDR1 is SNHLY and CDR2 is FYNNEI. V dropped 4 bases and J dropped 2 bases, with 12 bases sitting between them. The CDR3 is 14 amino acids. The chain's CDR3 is CASSVGGGPYEQYF. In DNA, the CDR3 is TGTGCCAGCAGTGTAGGGGGGGGGCCCTACGAGCAGTACTTC. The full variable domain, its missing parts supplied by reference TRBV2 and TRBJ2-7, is EPEVTQTPSHQVTQMGQEVILRCVPISNHLYFYWYRQILGQKVEFLVSFYNNEISEKSEIFDDQFSVERPDGSNFTLKIRSTKLEDSAMYFCASSVGGGPYEQYFGPGTRLTVT.

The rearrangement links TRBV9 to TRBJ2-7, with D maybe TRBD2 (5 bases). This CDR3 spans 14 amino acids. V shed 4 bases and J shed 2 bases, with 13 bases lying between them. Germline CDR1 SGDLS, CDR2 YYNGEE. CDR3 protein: CASSFTDWAYEQYF. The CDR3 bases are TGTGCCAGCAGCTTCACGGACTGGGCCTACGAGCAGTACTTC.

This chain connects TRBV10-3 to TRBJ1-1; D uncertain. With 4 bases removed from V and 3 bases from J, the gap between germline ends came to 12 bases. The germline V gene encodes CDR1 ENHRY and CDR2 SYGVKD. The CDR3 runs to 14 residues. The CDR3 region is CAISGPGRHTEAFF. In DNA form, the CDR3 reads TGTGCCATCAGTGGCCCAGGAAGGCACACTGAAGCTTTCTTT.

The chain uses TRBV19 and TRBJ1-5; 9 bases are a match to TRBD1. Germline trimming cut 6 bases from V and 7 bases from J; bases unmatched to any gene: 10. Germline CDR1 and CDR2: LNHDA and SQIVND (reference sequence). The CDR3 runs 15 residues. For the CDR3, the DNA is TGTGCCAGTAGCCAACCTACAGGGGGCGGGCAGCCCCAGCATTTT. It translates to CASSQPTGGGQPQHF. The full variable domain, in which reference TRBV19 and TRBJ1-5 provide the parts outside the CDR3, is DGGITQSPKYLFRKEGQNVTLSCEQNLNHDAMYWYRQDPGQGLRLIYYSQIVNDFQKGDIAEGYSVSREKKESFPLTVTSAQKNPTAFYLCASSQPTGGGQPQHFGDGTRLSIL.

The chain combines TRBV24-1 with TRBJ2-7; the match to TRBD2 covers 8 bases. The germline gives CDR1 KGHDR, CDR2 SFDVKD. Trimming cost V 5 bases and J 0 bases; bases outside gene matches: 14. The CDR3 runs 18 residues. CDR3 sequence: CATSGPSGGGRSSYEQYF. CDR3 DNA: TGTGCCACCAGTGGCCCCTCCGGGGGGGGAAGGAGCTCCTACGAGCAGTACTTC.

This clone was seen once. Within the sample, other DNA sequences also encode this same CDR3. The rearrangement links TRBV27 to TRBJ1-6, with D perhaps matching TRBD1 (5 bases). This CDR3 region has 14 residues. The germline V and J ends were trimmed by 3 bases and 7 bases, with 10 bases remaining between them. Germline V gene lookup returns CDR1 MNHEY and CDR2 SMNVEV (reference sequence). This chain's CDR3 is CASSFYGGNSPLHF. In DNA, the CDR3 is TGTGCCAGCAGTTTCTACGGGGGGAATTCACCCCTCCACTTT.

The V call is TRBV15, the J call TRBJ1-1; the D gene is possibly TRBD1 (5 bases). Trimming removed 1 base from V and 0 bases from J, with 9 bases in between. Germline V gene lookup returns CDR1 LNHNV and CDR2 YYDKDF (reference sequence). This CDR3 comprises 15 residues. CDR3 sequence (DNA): TGTGCCACCAGCAGAGGGGAGGGGATGAACACTGAAGCTTTCTTT. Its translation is CATSRGEGMNTEAFF.

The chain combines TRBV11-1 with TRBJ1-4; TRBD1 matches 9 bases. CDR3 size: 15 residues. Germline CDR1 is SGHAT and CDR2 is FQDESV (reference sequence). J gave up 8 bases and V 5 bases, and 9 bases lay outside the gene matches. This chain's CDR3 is CASSPRDRADEKLFF. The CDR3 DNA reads TGTGCCAGCAGCCCCCGGGACAGGGCGGACGAAAAACTGTTTTTT.

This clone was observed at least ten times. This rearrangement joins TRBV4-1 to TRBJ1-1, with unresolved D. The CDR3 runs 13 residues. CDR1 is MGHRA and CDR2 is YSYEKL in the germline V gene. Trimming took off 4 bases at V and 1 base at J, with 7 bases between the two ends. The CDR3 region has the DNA TGCGCCAGCAGCCTCGGAGAGAACACTGAAGCTTTCTTT. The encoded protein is CASSLGENTEAFF.

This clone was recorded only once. This CDR3 is CASSQDPQGSSYEQYF. CDR3 nucleotide sequence: TGCGCCAGCAGCCAAGATCCCCAGGGTAGTTCCTACGAGCAGTACTTC. The chain recombines TRBV4-1 with TRBJ2-7; a possible D gene is TRBD1 (5 bases). Germline V gene data show CDR1 as MGHRA and CDR2 as YSYEKL. V lost 0 bases, J lost 1 base, and 13 bases lay in between. The CDR3 consists of 16 residues.

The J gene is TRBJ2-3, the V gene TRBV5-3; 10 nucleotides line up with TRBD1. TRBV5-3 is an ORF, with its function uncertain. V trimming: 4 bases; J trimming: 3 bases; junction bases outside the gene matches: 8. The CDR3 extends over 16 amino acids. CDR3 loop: CARSPRDRGSTDTQYF. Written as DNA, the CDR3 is TGTGCCAGAAGCCCCCGGGACAGGGGATCTACAGATACGCAGTATTTT.